This T cell receptor (beta chain) was sequenced in a study of CD8+ T cells in alopecia areata. Per the germline V gene, CDR1 is SEHNR and CDR2 is FQNEAQ (reference sequence). The V end lost 2 bases, the J end lost 1 base, and 8 bases lay between the germline ends. The CDR3 extends over 14 amino acids. As for treatment: oral pan-JAK inhibitor, 5-10 mg twice daily. Reverse transcription of extracted RNA yielded cDNA, which provided the sequencing template. The method was immunoSEQ multiplex PCR; TCRdb's version includes in-frame clones alone and lacks a portion of them. The sample lists nearly 200,000 clones, 58% occurring once.

The rearrangement uses TRBV7-9 and TRBJ2-5; perhaps TRBD2 as D (6 bases). The sequencing here drew on CD4+ T cells sorted from blood, taken at week 24, from a patient treated with tofacitinib. The sequence came from a human donor with alopecia areata. The CDR3 sequence is CASSLRGLQETQYF. CDR3 coding DNA: TGTGCCAGCAGCTTAAGGGGACTCCAAGAGACCCAGTACTTC.